This T cell receptor (beta chain) was found in a study of blood T cell repertoires in COVID-19. CDR1 and CDR2 from the germline V gene are MRHNA and SNTAGT. The CDR3 is 13 residues long. V lost 4 bases and J lost 6, with 11 bases in between. Some clones are missing from TCRdb's copy, which holds only in-frame ones; the method was immunoSEQ multiplex PCR. This table has 350,000 or so clones, 88% appearing once. Specimen: peripheral blood. V is TRBV6-4 and J is TRBJ2-3; D not certain. The sequence was collected from a woman aged 25 to 45 with COVID-19, enrolled during active disease. The CDR3 region is CASSVEASDTQYF. CDR3 DNA: TGTGCCAGCAGTGTAGAGGCTTCGGATACGCAGTATTTT.